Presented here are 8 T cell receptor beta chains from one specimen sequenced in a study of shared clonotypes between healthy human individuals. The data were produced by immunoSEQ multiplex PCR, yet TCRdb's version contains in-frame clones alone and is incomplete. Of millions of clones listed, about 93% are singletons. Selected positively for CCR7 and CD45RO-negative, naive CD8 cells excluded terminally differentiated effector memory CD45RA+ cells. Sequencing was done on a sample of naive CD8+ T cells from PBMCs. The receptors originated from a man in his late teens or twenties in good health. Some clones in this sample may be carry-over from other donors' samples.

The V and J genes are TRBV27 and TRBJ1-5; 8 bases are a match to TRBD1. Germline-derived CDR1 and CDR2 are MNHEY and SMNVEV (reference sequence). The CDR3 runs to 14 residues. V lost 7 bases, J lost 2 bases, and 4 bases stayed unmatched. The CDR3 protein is CASTKTGGNQPQHF. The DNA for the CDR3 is TGTGCCAGCACCAAGACAGGGGGCAATCAGCCCCAGCATTTT.

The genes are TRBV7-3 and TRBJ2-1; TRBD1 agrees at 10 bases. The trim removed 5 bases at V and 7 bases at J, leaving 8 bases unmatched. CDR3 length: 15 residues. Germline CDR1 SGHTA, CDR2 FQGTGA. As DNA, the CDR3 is TGTGCCAGCAGCCAAGGGACAGGGGTCATGAATGAGCAGTTCTTC. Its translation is CASSQGTGVMNEQFF.

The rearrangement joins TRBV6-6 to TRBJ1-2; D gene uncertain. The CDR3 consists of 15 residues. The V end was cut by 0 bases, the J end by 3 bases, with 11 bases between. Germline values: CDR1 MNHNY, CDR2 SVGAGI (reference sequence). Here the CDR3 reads CASSYSGAWDYGYTF. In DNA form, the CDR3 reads TGTGCCAGCAGTTACTCCGGTGCCTGGGACTATGGCTACACCTTC.

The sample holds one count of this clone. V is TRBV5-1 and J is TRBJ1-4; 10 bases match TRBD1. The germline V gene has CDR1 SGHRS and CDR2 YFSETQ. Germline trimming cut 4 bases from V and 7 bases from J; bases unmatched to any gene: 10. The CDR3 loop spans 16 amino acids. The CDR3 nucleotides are TGCGCCAGCAGCACGGATAGGGGACAGGGGATTGAAAAACTGTTTTTT. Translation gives CASSTDRGQGIEKLFF.

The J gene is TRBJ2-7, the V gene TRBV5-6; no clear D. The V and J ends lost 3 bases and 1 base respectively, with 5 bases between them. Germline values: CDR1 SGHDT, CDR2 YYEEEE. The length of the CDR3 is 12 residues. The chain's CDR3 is CASSWASYEQYF. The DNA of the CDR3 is TGTGCCAGCAGCTGGGCTTCCTACGAGCAGTACTTC.

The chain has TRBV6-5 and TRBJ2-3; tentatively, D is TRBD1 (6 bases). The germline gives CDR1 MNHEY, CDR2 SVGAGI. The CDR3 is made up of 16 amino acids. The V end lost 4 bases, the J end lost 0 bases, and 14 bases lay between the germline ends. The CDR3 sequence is CASSSAYRASTDTQYF. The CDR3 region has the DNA TGTGCCAGCAGTTCCGCTTACAGGGCGAGCACAGATACGCAGTATTTT.

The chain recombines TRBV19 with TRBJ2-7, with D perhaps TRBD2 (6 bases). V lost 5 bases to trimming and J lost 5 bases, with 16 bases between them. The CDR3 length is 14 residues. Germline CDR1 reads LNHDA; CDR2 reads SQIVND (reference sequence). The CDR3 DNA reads TGTGCCAGTAGTCCGACTAGTATCGCGAACGAGCAGTACTTC. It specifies CASSPTSIANEQYF.

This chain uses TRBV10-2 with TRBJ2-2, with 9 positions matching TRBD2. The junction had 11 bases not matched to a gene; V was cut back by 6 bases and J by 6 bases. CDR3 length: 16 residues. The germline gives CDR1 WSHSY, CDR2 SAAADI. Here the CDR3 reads CASSPSGDLISGELFF. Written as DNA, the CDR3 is TGCGCCAGCAGCCCTAGCGGGGACCTAATCTCCGGGGAGCTGTTTTTT.